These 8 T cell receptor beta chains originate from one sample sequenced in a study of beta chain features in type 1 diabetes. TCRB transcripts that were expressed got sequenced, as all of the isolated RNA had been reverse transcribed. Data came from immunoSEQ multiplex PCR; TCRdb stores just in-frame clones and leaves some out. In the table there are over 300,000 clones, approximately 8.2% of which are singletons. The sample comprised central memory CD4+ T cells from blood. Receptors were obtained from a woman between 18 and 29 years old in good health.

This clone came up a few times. The DNA of the CDR3 is TGTGCCAGCAGCTTCAAGGGGGGAGATACGCAGTATTTT. It yields the protein CASSFKGGDTQYF. This rearrangement joins TRBV7-3 to TRBJ2-3; D possibly uses TRBD1 or TRBD2 (6 bases each). CDR3 length: 13 residues. Deletions cut 3 bases from V and 5 bases from J, with 9 bases between. Germline loops: CDR1 SGHTA, CDR2 FQGTGA.

The CDR3 sequence: CASSRRRTSGKGRETQYF. The CDR3 bases are TGTGCCAGCAGCCGGAGACGGACTAGCGGGAAAGGAAGGGAGACCCAGTACTTC. This rearrangement joins TRBV5-4 to TRBJ2-5, with 12 bases aligning to TRBD2. The germline gives CDR1 SGHNT, CDR2 YYREEE (reference sequence). This CDR3 is built from 18 residues. V lost 4 bases and J lost 5; bases outside the gene matches: 15.

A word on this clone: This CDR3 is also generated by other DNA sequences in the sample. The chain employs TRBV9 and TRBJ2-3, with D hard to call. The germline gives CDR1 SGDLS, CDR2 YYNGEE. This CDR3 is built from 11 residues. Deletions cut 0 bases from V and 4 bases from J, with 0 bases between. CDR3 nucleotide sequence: TGTGCCAGCAGCGTAGCAGATACGCAGTATTTT. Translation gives CASSVADTQYF. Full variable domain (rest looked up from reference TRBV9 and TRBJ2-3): DSGVTQTPKHLITATGQRVTLRCSPRSGDLSVYWYQQSLDQGLQFLIQYYNGEERAKGNILERFSAQQFPDLHSELNLSSLELGDSALYFCASSVADTQYFGPGTRLTVL.

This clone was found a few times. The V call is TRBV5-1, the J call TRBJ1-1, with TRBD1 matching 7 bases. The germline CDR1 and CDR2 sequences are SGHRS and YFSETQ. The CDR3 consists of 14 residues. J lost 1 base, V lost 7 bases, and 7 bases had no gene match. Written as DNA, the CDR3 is TGCGCCAGCGCCCACCAGGGGGGGAACACTGAAGCTTTCTTT. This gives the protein CASAHQGGNTEAFF.

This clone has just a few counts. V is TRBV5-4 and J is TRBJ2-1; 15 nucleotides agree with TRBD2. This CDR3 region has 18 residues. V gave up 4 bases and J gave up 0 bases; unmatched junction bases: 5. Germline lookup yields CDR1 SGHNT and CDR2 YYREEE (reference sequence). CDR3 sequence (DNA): TGTGCCAGCAGCACCGGACTAGCGGGAGGGCCCTCCTACAATGAGCAGTTCTTC. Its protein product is CASSTGLAGGPSYNEQFF.

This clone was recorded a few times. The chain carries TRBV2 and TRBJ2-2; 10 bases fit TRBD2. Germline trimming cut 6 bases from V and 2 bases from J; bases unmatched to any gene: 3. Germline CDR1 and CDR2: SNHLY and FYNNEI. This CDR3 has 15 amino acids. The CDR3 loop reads CASRASGSNTGELFF. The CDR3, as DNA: TGTGCCAGCAGGGCTAGCGGGAGTAACACCGGGGAGCTGTTTTTT. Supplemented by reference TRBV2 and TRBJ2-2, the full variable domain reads EPEVTQTPSHQVTQMGQEVILRCVPISNHLYFYWYRQILGQKVEFLVSFYNNEISEKSEIFDDQFSVERPDGSNFTLKIRSTKLEDSAMYFCASRASGSNTGELFFGEGSRLTVL.

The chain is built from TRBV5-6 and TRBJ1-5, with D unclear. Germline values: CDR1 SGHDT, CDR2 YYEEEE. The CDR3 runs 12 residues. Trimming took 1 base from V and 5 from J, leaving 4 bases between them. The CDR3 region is CASSLPDQPQHF. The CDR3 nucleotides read TGTGCCAGCAGCTTGCCGGATCAGCCCCAGCATTTT.

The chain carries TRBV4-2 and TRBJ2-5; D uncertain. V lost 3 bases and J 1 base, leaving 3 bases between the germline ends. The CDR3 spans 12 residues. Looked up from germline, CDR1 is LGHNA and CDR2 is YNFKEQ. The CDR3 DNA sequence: TGTGCCAGCAGCCACCCCCAAGAGACCCAGTACTTC. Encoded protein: CASSHPQETQYF.